The TCR beta chain described here comes from a study of T-cell memory formation after mild COVID-19. Study details: Most TCR clusters belonged to a single donor.

Via MiXCR, TCRdb re-called the 5' RACE reads, giving one row per CDR3 protein. There are fewer than 200,000 distinct CDR3 sequences in the sample; 10% to 15% occur only once, and 3% to 4% lies in the top ten. For this clonotype: Its antigen is as yet unknown.

Study-level points and caveats: CD4+ contracting clones were found mainly in CM and EM, and CD8+ ones in EMRA.

Trimming cost V 4 bases and J 0 bases, with 12 bases left between them. CDR1 is SGHRS and CDR2 is YFSETQ in the germline V gene. The CDR3 loop spans 15 amino acids. This chain connects TRBV5-1 to TRBJ2-3, with D possibly TRBD2 on 6 matching bases. This clonotype was sampled from a man younger than 35 who had mild COVID-19 (a few samples of this study predate the infection). Cell type and time point are not known. Material: PBMCs or a T cell subset sorted from them (not recorded which). CDR3 sequence reads: CASSTIAASTDTQYF. The CDR3, as DNA: TGCGCCAGCAGCACGATAGCGGCTAGCACAGATACGCAGTATTTT.